This is a list of T cell receptor beta chains from one sample in a study of cytomegalovirus exposure and HLA in healthy donors. The repertoire was sequenced with immunoSEQ multiplex PCR; TCRdb's copy has only in-frame clones and lacks some. The sample consists of around 140,000 clones, over 80% of them appearing once. Sequencing was performed on PBMCs. The origin of the receptors is a woman aged 30 to 39 in good health and CMV-seronegative. Both conserved end residues are part of each CDR3. The D gene is left open where the match is weak. The size field is filled for only some rows; it gives once, few, many or a size class.

>TRBV7-2|TRBD2|TRBJ2-1|NA|15
CASSFGLAGGSEQFF
TGTGCCAGCAGCTTTGGACTAGCGGGGGGGTCCGAGCAGTTCTTC
>TRBV7-6|TRBD2|TRBJ2-3|once|17
CASSFSPLAGGADTQYF
TGTGCCAGCAGCTTCAGTCCCCTAGCGGGAGGGGCAGATACGCAGTATTTT
>TRBV7-9|TRBD1|TRBJ2-3|NA|19
CASRGINRDRGRGTDTQYF
TGTGCCAGCAGGGGGATTAACCGGGACAGGGGTCGAGGCACAGATACGCAGTATTTT
>TRBV25-1|NA|TRBJ1-1|once|12
CASSEGSFGAFF
TGTGCCAGCAGTGAAGGGAGCTTCGGAGCTTTCTTT
>TRBV5-8|NA|TRBJ2-7|NA|14
CASSLDAGVYEQYF
TGTGCCAGCAGCTTGGATGCTGGAGTCTACGAGCAGTACTTC
>TRBV28|NA|TRBJ1-4|NA|15
CASSSPEITNEKLFF
TGTGCCAGCAGTTCCCCAGAAATAACTAATGAAAAACTGTTTTTT
>TRBV11-3|TRBD2|TRBJ2-7|once|14
CASAAGGTDYEQYF
TGTGCCAGCGCCGCGGGGGGGACGGATTACGAGCAGTACTTC
>TRBV29-1|NA|TRBJ1-2|NA|12
CSVETGWNGYTF
TGCAGCGTTGAAACAGGGTGGAATGGCTACACCTTC
>TRBV5-1|TRBD1|TRBJ2-1|many|13
CASSLGQGAFQFF
TGCGCCAGCAGCTTGGGACAGGGGGCTTTCCAGTTCTTC
>TRBV28|NA|TRBJ1-2|NA|13
CASSLTYRYGYTF
TGTGCCAGCAGCCTTACATATCGCTATGGCTACACCTTC
>TRBV5-4|TRBD1|TRBJ2-5|once|15
CASSRMDRGQETQYF
TGTGCCAGCAGCCGGATGGACAGGGGGCAAGAGACCCAGTACTTC
>TRBV15|NA|TRBJ1-1|NA|16
CATSRDLARTYTEAFF
TGTGCCACCAGCAGAGATTTGGCCCGAACGTACACTGAAGCTTTCTTT
>TRBV6-1|NA|TRBJ1-2|NA|12
CAHKGAATGYTF
TGTGCCCATAAAGGGGCGGCAACGGGCTACACCTTC
>TRBV29-1|TRBD2|TRBJ2-5|NA|15
CSVGVAGVGLGTQYF
TGCAGCGTGGGGGTAGCGGGAGTTGGTTTAGGTACCCAGTACTTC
>TRBV6-4|NA|TRBJ2-1|NA|14
CASSDLRSGRKQFF
TGTGCCAGCAGTGACCTTCGGAGTGGTAGGAAGCAGTTCTTC
>TRBV19|TRBD1|TRBJ1-1|NA|15
CASSTRTGINTEAFF
TGTGCCAGTAGTACCCGGACAGGGATCAACACTGAAGCTTTCTTT
>TRBV5-1|NA|TRBJ2-1|once|15
CASSGEGGSYNEQFF
TGCGCCAGCAGCGGGGAAGGAGGCTCCTACAATGAGCAGTTCTTC
>TRBV29-1|TRBD1|TRBJ2-7|NA|12
CSVYRGRGEQYF
TGCAGCGTGTACAGGGGGCGAGGCGAGCAGTACTTC